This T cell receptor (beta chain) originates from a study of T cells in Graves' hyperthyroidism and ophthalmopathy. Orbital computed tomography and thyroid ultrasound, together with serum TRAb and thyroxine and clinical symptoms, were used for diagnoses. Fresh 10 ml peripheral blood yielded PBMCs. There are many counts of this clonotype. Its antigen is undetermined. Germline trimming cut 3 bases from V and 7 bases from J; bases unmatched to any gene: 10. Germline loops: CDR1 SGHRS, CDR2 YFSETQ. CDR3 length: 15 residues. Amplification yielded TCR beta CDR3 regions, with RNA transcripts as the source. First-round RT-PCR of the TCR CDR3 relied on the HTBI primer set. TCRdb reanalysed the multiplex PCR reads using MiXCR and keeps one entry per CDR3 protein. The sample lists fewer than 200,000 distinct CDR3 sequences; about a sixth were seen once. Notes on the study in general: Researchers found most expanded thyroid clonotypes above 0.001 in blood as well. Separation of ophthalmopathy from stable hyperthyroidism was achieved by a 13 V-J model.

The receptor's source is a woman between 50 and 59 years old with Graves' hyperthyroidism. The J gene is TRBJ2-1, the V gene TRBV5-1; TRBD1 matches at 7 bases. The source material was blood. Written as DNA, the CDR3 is TGCGCCAGCAGCTCGACAGGGTCACCCCAGAATGAGCAGTTCTTC. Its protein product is CASSSTGSPQNEQFF.